A selection of T cell receptor beta chains follows, all from one sample in a study of T cell responses to AZD1222 COVID-19 vaccine. The protocol was immunoSEQ multiplex PCR, while the TCRdb copy is restricted to in-frame clones and leaves out a portion. The sample includes about 15,000 clones, 65% to 80% of them seen just once. The sequencing used peripheral blood, collected 28 days after the second AZD1222 dose. The receptors shown here come from an adult who received the AZD1222 COVID-19 vaccine. Both conserved end residues are part of each CDR3. A D gene is named only where the DNA matches it firmly. Clone size, where shown, is once, few, many, or a class for clones that have expanded.

>.|TRBJ1-1|.|TRBV9|13
TGTGCCAGCAGCAACGGTGTGAACACTGAAGCTTTCTTT
CASSNGVNTEAFF
>TRBD1|TRBJ2-7|.|TRBV27|14
TGTGCCAGCAGTTCGACAGGGGTCACCTACGAGCAGTACTTC
CASSSTGVTYEQYF
>.|TRBJ1-2|.|TRBV5-1|13
TGCGCCAGCAGCTTAGACAGCGACTATGGCTACACCTTC
CASSLDSDYGYTF
>TRBD1|TRBJ2-7|.|TRBV3-1/TRBV3-2|14
TGTGCCAGCAGCTTCACAGGGGTATCGGGCGAGCAGTACTTC
CASSFTGVSGEQYF
>.|TRBJ2-5|.|TRBV18|14
TGTGCCAGCTCACCTAAGGGGTTCCAAGAGACCCAGTACTTC
CASSPKGFQETQYF
>TRBD1|TRBJ2-5|.|TRBV19|15
TGTGCCAGTAGTATCCCGGGGACAGGGGAAGAGACCCAGTACTTC
CASSIPGTGEETQYF
>TRBD1|TRBJ2-7|once|TRBV4-1|15
TGCGCCAGCAGCTCCCGACAGGGGGTCTCCTACGAGCAGTACTTC
CASSSRQGVSYEQYF
>.|TRBJ1-2|.|TRBV7-2|15
TGTGCCAGCAGCTTAGGGCAGAGTACTAACTATGGCTACACCTTC
CASSLGQSTNYGYTF
>.|TRBJ1-2|.|TRBV19|13
TGTGCCAGTAGTGAGCCAGGGTTAGGTGGCTACACCTTC
CASSEPGLGGYTF
>.|TRBJ2-7|.|TRBV6-2/TRBV6-3|15
TGTGCCAGCAGTTACTCGATGTGGGCTGGAGGGGAGCAGTACTTC
CASSYSMWAGGEQYF
>TRBD2|TRBJ2-2|.|TRBV9|16
TGTGCCAGCAGCGTAGTGGCGGGGGGCTACACCGGGGAGCTGTTTTTT
CASSVVAGGYTGELFF
>.|TRBJ2-6|medium-sized|TRBV6-2/TRBV6-3|19
TGTGCCAGCAGTTACTCGAAGGCAGAGCCCTACTCTGGGGCCAACGTCCTGACTTTC
CASSYSKAEPYSGANVLTF
>.|TRBJ2-1|.|TRBV11-3|15
TGTGCCAGCAGCCCGACAGGACGCTCCTACAATGAGCAGTTCTTC
CASSPTGRSYNEQFF
>TRBD1|TRBJ2-1|.|TRBV24-1|15
TGTGCCACCAGTGATTCGCAGGGACAGGCGAATGAGCAGTTCTTC
CATSDSQGQANEQFF
>.|TRBJ2-1|few|TRBV28|13
TGTGCCAGCATGACAAGTTTTTACAATGAGCAGTTCTTC
CASMTSFYNEQFF
>TRBD1|TRBJ2-4|.|TRBV11-2|18
TGTGCCAGCAGCTTAGGAAGACAGGGGGCCAGGAGAATGCACATTCAGTACTTC
CASSLGRQGARRMHIQYF
>.|TRBJ1-3|.|TRBV28|15
TGTGCCAGCAATTGGCAGGGTTTAACTGGAAACACCATATATTTT
CASNWQGLTGNTIYF
>TRBD2|TRBJ2-3|few|TRBV3-1/TRBV3-2|16
TGTGCCAGCAGCACGAGACTAGCGGGGGGGCTAGATACGCAGTATTTT
CASSTRLAGGLDTQYF
>.|TRBJ2-1|once|TRBV11-1|16
TGTGCCAGCAGCCACCCCGGGTCGGGACCATACAATGAGCAGTTCTTC
CASSHPGSGPYNEQFF
>.|TRBJ1-5|.|TRBV6-5|15
TGTGCCAGCAGTTACCCAGGGTCTAAGAATCAGCCCCAGCATTTT
CASSYPGSKNQPQHF
>TRBD1|TRBJ1-2|few|TRBV4-1|15
TGCGCCAGCAGCCAAACAGGGGGCGCGAGGAATGGCTACACCTTC
CASSQTGGARNGYTF
>.|TRBJ2-3|.|TRBV7-8|13
TGTGCCAGCAGCCAACGGGACTCTGGGAGGCAGTATTTT
CASSQRDSGRQYF
>.|TRBJ2-7|.|TRBV12-3/TRBV12-4|13
TGTGCCAGCAGTTTAGGGGGCCCCTACGAGCAGTACTTC
CASSLGGPYEQYF
>.|TRBJ2-7|.|TRBV2|13
TGTGCCAGCGAGGGACCCTTCTACTACGAGCAGTACTTC
CASEGPFYYEQYF
>TRBD2|TRBJ2-5|few|TRBV7-2|15
TGTGCCAGCAGCTTAACTAGCGGGGGGTTAGAGACCCAGTACTTC
CASSLTSGGLETQYF
>.|TRBJ1-2|.|TRBV7-8|14
TGTGCCAGCAGCTTAGCGGCAGTTAACTATGGCTACACCTTC
CASSLAAVNYGYTF
>.|TRBJ1-6|.|TRBV11-3|15
TGTGCCAGCACTGGGACTGAAAAGCCGAATTCACCCCTCCACTTT
CASTGTEKPNSPLHF
>.|TRBJ2-3|.|TRBV7-2|15
TGTGCCAGCAGCTTCGATTGGCGGCCCACAGATACGCAGTATTTT
CASSFDWRPTDTQYF
>TRBD1|TRBJ2-1|.|TRBV7-9|14
TGTGCCAGCAGCCCCTCCGGGACAGGGCTTGAGCAGTTCTTC
CASSPSGTGLEQFF